This T cell receptor (beta chain) came from a study of T cells in Graves' hyperthyroidism and ophthalmopathy. The CDR3 spans 15 residues. CDR1 is SNHLY, CDR2 FYNNEI, per germline. The ends lost 6 bases at V and 2 bases at J; junction bases unmatched: 5. Amplified TCR beta CDR3 regions derived from RNA transcripts. Using the HTBI primer set, a first-round RT-PCR was run on the TCR CDR3. Via MiXCR, TCRdb re-called the multiplex PCR reads, giving one row per CDR3 protein. The sample holds about 700,000 distinct CDR3 sequences; nearly 45% are singletons and the top ten take more than 7%. About this clonotype: Its matching antigen is unknown.

Whole-study findings and limits: Ophthalmopathy prediction by the model preceded onset by a median roughly 6 months. The authors' 13 V-J model separated ophthalmopathy from stable hyperthyroidism.

The chain employs TRBV2 and TRBJ1-5; 9 positions match TRBD1. Sequencing used peripheral blood or thyroid tissue (not recorded which). The sequence was collected from an adult man with Graves' disease, either hyperthyroidism or ophthalmopathy (not recorded which). This CDR3 reads CASRDRDRGNQPQHF. DNA for the CDR3: TGTGCCAGCAGAGACCGGGACAGGGGCAATCAGCCCCAGCATTTT.